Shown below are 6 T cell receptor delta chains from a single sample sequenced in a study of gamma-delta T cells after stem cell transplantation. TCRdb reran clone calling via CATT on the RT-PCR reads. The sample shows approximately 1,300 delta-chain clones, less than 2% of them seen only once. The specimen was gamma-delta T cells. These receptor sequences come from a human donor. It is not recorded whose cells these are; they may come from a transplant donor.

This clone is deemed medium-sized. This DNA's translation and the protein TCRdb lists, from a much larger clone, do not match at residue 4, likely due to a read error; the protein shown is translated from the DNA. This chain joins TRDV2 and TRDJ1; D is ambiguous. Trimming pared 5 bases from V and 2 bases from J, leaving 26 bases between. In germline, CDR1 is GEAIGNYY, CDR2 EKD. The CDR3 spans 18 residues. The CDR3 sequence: CACGPLRTYPNFTDKLIF. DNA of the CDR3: TGTGCCTGTGGCCCCTTGAGGACCTATCCAAACTTTACCGATAAACTCATCTTT.

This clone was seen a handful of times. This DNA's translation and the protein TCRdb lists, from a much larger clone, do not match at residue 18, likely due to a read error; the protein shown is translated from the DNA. The CDR3 DNA sequence: TGTGCCTGTGACACGTACTGGGGTGATGAGTCGGATTCGCTAGCTCGCTTCGTTAAACTCATCTTT. Translation: CACDTYWGDESDSLARFVKLIF. This chain joins TRDV2 and TRDJ1, with TRDD3 matching 7 bases. Germline CDR1 reads GEAIGNYY; CDR2 reads EKD. This CDR3 comprises 22 residues. With V trimmed by 1 base and J by 7 bases, 32 bases remained unmatched.

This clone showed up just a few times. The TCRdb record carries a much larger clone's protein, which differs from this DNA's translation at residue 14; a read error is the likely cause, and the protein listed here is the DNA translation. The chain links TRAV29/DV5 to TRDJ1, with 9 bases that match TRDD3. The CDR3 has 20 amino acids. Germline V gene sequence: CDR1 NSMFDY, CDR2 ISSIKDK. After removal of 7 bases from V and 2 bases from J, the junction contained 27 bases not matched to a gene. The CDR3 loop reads CATPSPGMGDMEEGTDKLIF. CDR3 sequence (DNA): TGTGCAACCCCCTCCCCGGGGATGGGGGATATGGAGGAAGGAACCGATAAACTCATCTTT.

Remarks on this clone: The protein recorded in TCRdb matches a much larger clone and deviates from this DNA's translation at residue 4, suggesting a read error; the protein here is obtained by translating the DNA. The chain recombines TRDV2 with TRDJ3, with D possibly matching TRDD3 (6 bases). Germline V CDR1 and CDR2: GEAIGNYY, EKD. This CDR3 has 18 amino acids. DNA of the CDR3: TGTGCCTGTGTCACCGCTGGGGTAAGCTCCTGGGACACCCGACAGATGTTTTTC. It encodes CACVTAGVSSWDTRQMFF.

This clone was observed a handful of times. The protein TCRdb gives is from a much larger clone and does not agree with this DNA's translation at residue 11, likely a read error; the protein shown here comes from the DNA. CDR3 nucleotides: TGTGCCTGTGACACCGCTGGGGTAAGCTCCCGGGACACCCGACAGATGTTTTTC. Translation gives CACDTAGVSSRDTRQMFF. This chain uses TRDV2 with TRDJ3, with D perhaps matching TRDD3 (6 bases). Germline lookup yields CDR1 GEAIGNYY and CDR2 EKD. This CDR3 has 18 amino acids.

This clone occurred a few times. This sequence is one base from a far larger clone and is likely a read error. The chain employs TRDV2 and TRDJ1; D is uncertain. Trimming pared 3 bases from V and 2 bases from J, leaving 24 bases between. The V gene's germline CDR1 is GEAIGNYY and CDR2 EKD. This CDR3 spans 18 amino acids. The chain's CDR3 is CACDPLRTYSNFTDKLIF. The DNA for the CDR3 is TGTGCCTGTGACCCCTTGAGGACCTATTCAAACTTTACCGATAAACTCATCTTT.